Detailed here is one T cell receptor (beta chain). This clone's antigen is unknown. Base-call qualities are not available, and no considerably larger clone is one nucleotide away. Donors were roughly 40 systemically healthy Caucasian individuals from Russia aged 6 to 90 years. Each donor gave ten milliliters of peripheral blood, collected into EDTA-treated Vacutainer tubes. Ficoll-Paque density-gradient centrifugation was used to isolate PBMCs, with at least 7 million obtained per sample. Trizol reagent was used to extract total RNA from PBMCs, with at least 5.5 micrograms per sample. Naive CD45RAhigh/CD27high T cell percentages were measured by flow cytometry on a PBMC aliquot from every donor. The record originates from a study of blood T cells in healthy people across ages (dated by TCRdb to between 2015 and 2016). About the investigation overall: In model experiments, template switching captured about one uniquely barcoded TCR beta cDNA molecule for every two T cells. For two donors (one aged 18 to 30 and one aged 80 or older), the study analyzed two additional independent replicas of 1 million unique cDNA reads from the same blood draw. The donors were split into four age groups: young (average around 15 years), middle-aged (about 40), aged (more than 60) and long-lived (approximately 80). To track age-related changes in TCR beta repertoire diversity, the study relied on deep sequencing normalized with unique cDNA molecular identifiers. Study-wide conclusions, independent of this receptor: Conclusive comparison of naive and antigen-experienced compartments was prevented by the profiling of bulk unsorted PBMCs. As age increased, observed TCR beta diversity per million T cells dropped in a roughly linear way, and a significant reduction was already evident by age 40. Estimates of total diversity based on one million sequenced T cells were regarded as lower bounds and as underestimates. There was a strong correlation between observed TCR beta diversity and the percentage of naive T cells measured by flow cytometry. Compared with the aged group, the long-lived group had more naive CD4+ T cells, fewer expanded clones and increased TCR diversity, a pattern suggesting age selection. Because the CMV infection status of the donors was unknown, age-related changes in expanded clonotypes may potentially have been confounded.

Library creation used 5' RACE. The data were produced on an Illumina HiSeq 2500. The second PCR ran for about 6 to 11 cycles and used a J-beta primer mix along with a sample-barcoded 5' primer. A unique molecular identifier was introduced onto each TCR beta cDNA molecule by a template-switch 5' adaptor carrying 12 random nucleotides. Each sample yielded at least 3 million CDR3-containing paired-end reads. The Mint cDNA synthesis kit, primed by a TRBC-specific oligonucleotide, was used to synthesize first-strand cDNA from all RNA. All cDNA was treated with uracil-DNA glycosylase and then went through a first 18-cycle PCR with the universal primers M1SS and BC2_uni_R. In the source study's methods: Normalization of each sample was performed by random selection of 1 million high-quality reads, each carrying a distinct molecular identifier. Reads with shared molecular identifiers were discarded instead of being binned into consensus sequences. MiTCR, set to a Q25 quality threshold and the strictest error-elimination algorithm, was used for CDR3 identification, clonotype clustering and error correction. A nonparametric unseen species model using Euler transformation provided a lower-bound estimate of total TCR beta diversity. The raw public reads went through TCRdb reprocessing: fastp at Q25, MiXCR clone calling, in-frame beta chains kept. For every CDR3 protein sequence, its rows merge into one entry that carries the most common genes and DNA. The V and J calls were determined by TCRdb, not by the authors. The sample has approximately 960,000 distinct CDR3 sequences on record, about 29% of them singletons. Together, the top ten hold around 9.6% of the sample.

Trimming takes 2 bases from V and 3 bases from J, and the germline ends sit 17 bases apart. The CDR3 holds 16 amino acids from the cysteine to the phenylalanine. Left in the record is the CDR3 DNA by itself, 48 bases read in frame from the first base. CDR1 and CDR2, per the germline V gene, are SGHTA and FQGNSA. The data also belong to a second study, concerning T cells of mothers and their children. The second investigation adds: The donors were nine systemically healthy Caucasian individuals, made up of three mothers and their six children. cDNA synthesis used all of the extracted RNA, with around 1.6 ug of RNA in each 15 ul reaction. In the second PCR, the M1S primer added sample barcodes and 2-4 random nucleotides. Over 9 million TCR beta CDR3 reads came from each mother, compared with some 3.1 million reads from each child. TCR recombination output is similarly shaped by thymic selection in related and unrelated pairs, with a minor effect exerted by inherited differences. Related mother-child pairs always showed normalized repertoire overlap that was slightly higher than in unrelated mother-child pairs, though the difference was never significant. Persistent microchimeric T cell clones were not detected, at a sensitivity of about 99 clones per million clonotypes. Deep NGS was used in the study to compare the TCR beta repertoires of mothers and children and to look for features that separate related mother-child pairs from unrelated individuals. Mothers averaged roughly 40 +/- 4 years of age and children averaged roughly 11 +/- 4 years. After adapter ligation was performed with NEBNext reagents, the libraries were sequenced on an Illumina HiSeq 2000 with 100+100 nt paired-end reads. To prevent cross-contamination, the mother and child libraries were prepared a month apart and were sequenced in separate runs. For each donor, between roughly 450,000 and 2,200,000 distinct TCR beta clonotypes were identified. Naive TCR beta clonotypes were estimated from low-frequency clonotypes matched to each donor's FACS-determined naive share, without sorting.

What was sequenced was blood. This sequence originates from a woman between 35 and 50 years old in good health. Rearrangement joined TRBV7-2 to TRBJ2-7; TRBD2 might be the D gene, on 5 matching bases. The base sequence is TGTGCCAGCAGCTTAACTTTTTCGCGGGTTGGCTACGAGCAGTACTTC. The resulting protein is CASSLTFSRVGYEQYF.